The 23 T cell receptor beta chains given below trace back to one sample, sequenced in a study of cytomegalovirus exposure and HLA in healthy donors. The PCR contained 60 Vbeta and 13 Jbeta primers. TCRdb keeps only in-frame clones here, not all; method: immunoSEQ multiplex PCR. This repertoire shows 55,000 to 70,000 clones, 60% to 75% found once; its top ten account for 8.5% to 14%. The sequencing sample was made of PBMCs. These receptors came from a woman aged 55-70 years in good health and CMV-seropositive.

V usage is TRBV2 and J usage is TRBJ2-1; D is uncertain. The CDR3 consists of 14 residues. CDR1 and CDR2 from the germline V gene are SNHLY and FYNNEI. V was shortened by 2 bases and J by 9 bases, with 14 bases between the two germline ends. CDR3 sequence reads: CASSESRVLSEQFF. The CDR3 DNA reads as TGTGCCAGCAGTGAAAGTCGGGTCCTTAGTGAGCAGTTCTTC.

The chain links TRBV2 to TRBJ1-4, with 7 nucleotides matching TRBD1. The CDR3 runs to 14 residues. The V and J ends lost 6 bases and 5 bases, in that order; junction bases with no gene match: 6. Germline V gene data show CDR1 as SNHLY and CDR2 as FYNNEI. Here the CDR3 reads CASRQDRPNEKLFF. The CDR3 nucleotides read TGTGCCAGCAGGCAGGACAGGCCGAATGAAAAACTGTTTTTT.

This clone was seen only a few times. The rearrangement joins TRBV2 to TRBJ1-6, with D possibly TRBD1 on 5 matching bases. V was trimmed by 5 bases and J by 5 bases, leaving 13 bases between them. Germline CDR1 SNHLY, CDR2 FYNNEI. The CDR3 length is 15 residues. The CDR3 here is CASSPLQGHNSPLHF. Here the CDR3 DNA reads TGTGCCAGCAGTCCTTTGCAGGGCCATAATTCACCCCTCCACTTT. Looking up the rest from reference TRBV2 and TRBJ1-6 gives the full variable domain: EPEVTQTPSHQVTQMGQEVILRCVPISNHLYFYWYRQILGQKVEFLVSFYNNEISEKSEIFDDQFSVERPDGSNFTLKIRSTKLEDSAMYFCASSPLQGHNSPLHFGNGTRLTVT.

The gene calls are TRBV27 and TRBJ2-6; unclear D gene. The CDR3 spans 15 residues. Trimming pared 6 bases from V and 0 bases from J, leaving 9 bases between. Germline CDR1 reads MNHEY; CDR2 reads SMNVEV (reference sequence). CDR3 sequence: CASSPWPSGANVLTF. The CDR3 DNA is TGTGCCAGCAGCCCTTGGCCCTCTGGGGCCAACGTCCTGACTTTC.

The rearrangement joins TRBV2 to TRBJ2-1; D gene unclear. This CDR3 is built from 13 residues. V gave up 3 bases and J gave up 6 bases, with 9 bases separating them. CDR1 SNHLY and CDR2 FYNNEI come from the germline V gene. The CDR3 protein is CASSEFELNEQFF. For the CDR3, the DNA is TGTGCCAGCAGTGAGTTTGAACTCAATGAGCAGTTCTTC.

DNA for the CDR3: TGTGCCAGCAGCTCCGGCAGGGAGCAGTTCTTC. Its protein product is CASSSGREQFF. This sequence joins TRBV7-9 and TRBJ2-1, with D unclear. The CDR3 contains 11 residues. The V gene's germline CDR1 is SEHNR and CDR2 FQNEAQ (reference sequence). Trimming cost V 4 bases and J 10 bases, with 8 bases left between them.

This chain uses TRBV18 with TRBJ2-7; no definite D call. The length of the CDR3 is 12 residues. Germline V gene sequence: CDR1 KGHSH, CDR2 LQKENI. V was pared by 3 bases and J by 6 bases, with 9 bases between. CDR3 DNA: TGTGCCAGCTCACCCCAGAGGCGCGAGCAGTACTTC. It codes for CASSPQRREQYF.

The chain employs TRBV5-1 and TRBJ2-7, with D possibly matching TRBD1 (6 bases). CDR1 and CDR2 from the germline V gene are SGHRS and YFSETQ. The length of the CDR3 is 13 residues. V dropped 8 bases and J dropped 4 bases, with 16 bases sitting between them. CDR3 loop: CASRETGGYEQYF. Here the CDR3 DNA reads TGCGCCAGTCGTGAGACAGGTGGTTACGAGCAGTACTTC. Full variable domain (remainder filled in from reference TRBV5-1 and TRBJ2-7): KAGVTQTPRYLIKTRGQQVTLSCSPISGHRSVSWYQQTPGQGLQFLFEYFSETQRNKGNFPGRFSGRQFSNSRSEMNVSTLELGDSALYLCASRETGGYEQYFGPGTRLTVT.

The chain uses TRBV10-3 and TRBJ2-7; tentatively, D is TRBD1 (5 bases). Germline CDR1 reads ENHRY; CDR2 reads SYGVKD. The V end lost 10 bases, the J end lost 1 base, and 11 bases lay between the germline ends. This CDR3 is 12 amino acids long. The CDR3 DNA reads as TGTGCCACCCGGACACCATCCTACGAGCAGTACTTC. This sequence encodes CATRTPSYEQYF.

V is TRBV11-2 and J is TRBJ2-2; TRBD2 agrees at 7 bases. V gave up 4 bases and J gave up 5 bases; unmatched junction bases: 7. Germline CDR1 and CDR2: SGHAT and FQNNGV. This CDR3 has 15 amino acids. The DNA of the CDR3 is TGTGCCAGCAGCTCTCGGACTAGATCTACCGGGGAGCTGTTTTTT. Protein product: CASSSRTRSTGELFF. Combining the CDR3 with reference TRBV11-2 and TRBJ2-2 gives the whole variable domain EAGVAQSPRYKIIEKRQSVAFWCNPISGHATLYWYQQILGQGPKLLIQFQNNGVVDDSQLPKDRFSAERLKGVDSTLKIQPAKLEDSAVYLCASSSRTRSTGELFFGEGSRLTVL.

The chain combines TRBV28 with TRBJ1-2; 8 positions agree with TRBD1. Trimming at V came to 7 bases and at J to 5 bases, leaving 6 bases not matched to a gene. CDR1 is MDHEN and CDR2 is SYDVKM in the germline V gene. This CDR3 region has 13 residues. This chain's CDR3 is CASKTGGRYGYTF. Written as DNA, the CDR3 is TGTGCCAGCAAAACAGGGGGAAGGTATGGCTACACCTTC.

The chain recombines TRBV6-1 with TRBJ2-1; D unclear. The germline V and J ends were trimmed by 2 bases and 1 base, with 9 bases remaining between them. In germline, CDR1 is MNHNS, CDR2 SASEGT. The CDR3 is made up of 15 amino acids. Here the CDR3 reads CASSELSRSYNEQFF. The CDR3 coding sequence is TGTGCCAGCAGTGAACTCTCTAGATCCTACAATGAGCAGTTCTTC.

The gene calls are TRBV18 and TRBJ2-1; D is uncertain. CDR1 is KGHSH, CDR2 LQKENI, per germline. The CDR3 spans 13 residues. With 3 bases removed from V and 7 bases from J, the gap between germline ends came to 10 bases. CDR3: CASSPSGTNEQFF. The DNA for the CDR3 is TGTGCCAGCTCACCCTCCGGTACGAATGAGCAGTTCTTC.

The V and J genes are TRBV9 and TRBJ1-5; the match to TRBD1 covers 8 bases. V trimming: 4 bases; J trimming: 9 bases; junction bases outside the gene matches: 6. Germline values: CDR1 SGDLS, CDR2 YYNGEE. This CDR3 has 13 amino acids. As DNA, the CDR3 is TGTGCCAGCAGCCCTCGGACAGGGCGGCCCCAGCATTTT. Translation gives CASSPRTGRPQHF. The full variable domain, in which reference TRBV9 and TRBJ1-5 provide the parts outside the CDR3, is DSGVTQTPKHLITATGQRVTLRCSPRSGDLSVYWYQQSLDQGLQFLIQYYNGEERAKGNILERFSAQQFPDLHSELNLSSLELGDSALYFCASSPRTGRPQHFGDGTRLSIL.

This clone was recorded only once. The J gene is TRBJ2-1, the V gene TRBV9, with D tentatively TRBD1 (6 bases). The CDR3 is 16 residues long. CDR1 SGDLS and CDR2 YYNGEE come from the germline V gene. V lost 6 bases and J 9 bases, leaving 25 bases between the germline ends. The CDR3 protein is CASTPTTGHPRSEQFF. In DNA form, the CDR3 reads TGTGCCAGCACCCCAACCACGGGACATCCGAGGAGTGAGCAGTTCTTC.

The chain employs TRBV5-4 and TRBJ2-7, with unresolved D. The germline gives CDR1 SGHNT, CDR2 YYREEE (reference sequence). Trimming stripped 4 bases from V and 0 bases from J, with 8 bases between. The CDR3 is 13 residues long. The CDR3 bases are TGTGCCAGCAGCGCGCAGGACTCCTACGAGCAGTACTTC. The encoded protein is CASSAQDSYEQYF.

This clone has only a few counts. Here the CDR3 reads CASSARQGASYEQYF. DNA for the CDR3: TGTGCCAGTAGTGCCAGACAGGGGGCCTCCTACGAGCAGTACTTC. The chain couples TRBV19 to TRBJ2-7, with 10 bases identical to TRBD1. Germline V CDR1 and CDR2: LNHDA, SQIVND (reference sequence). The CDR3 length is 15 residues. The V segment lost 5 bases and the J segment 0 bases; nucleotides outside the gene matches: 4.

The chain carries TRBV6-1 and TRBJ1-5, with 7 bases matching TRBD1. Trimming removed 3 bases from V and 5 bases from J; junction bases left unmatched: 7. The CDR3 length is 15 residues. The germline V gene encodes CDR1 MNHNS and CDR2 SASEGT. The CDR3 loop reads CASSEPYRGHQPQHF. CDR3 in DNA: TGTGCCAGCAGTGAGCCCTACAGGGGACATCAGCCCCAGCATTTT.

This chain links TRBV6-5 with TRBJ2-1, with 7 bases lining up with TRBD1. This CDR3 comprises 15 residues. Germline CDR1 and CDR2: MNHEY and SVGAGI. V shed 5 bases, J shed 4 bases, and the junction held 8 bases outside the gene matches. The CDR3 DNA reads TGTGCCAGCAGTAAATCCGGGACAGCTTACAATGAGCAGTTCTTC. Amino acids: CASSKSGTAYNEQFF.

The chain joins TRBV7-9 to TRBJ2-3; 8 bases align to TRBD2. This CDR3 is 16 amino acids long. J gave up 2 bases and V 3 bases, and 7 bases lay outside the gene matches. Per germline, CDR1 SEHNR and CDR2 FQNEAQ (reference sequence). The CDR3 coding sequence is TGTGCCAGCAGCTTTGGGTTAGCGGGACTCACAGATACGCAGTATTTT. It yields the protein CASSFGLAGLTDTQYF. The full variable domain, with the rest looked up from reference TRBV7-9 and TRBJ2-3, is DTGVSQNPRHKITKRGQNVTFRCDPISEHNRLYWYRQTLGQGPEFLTYFQNEAQLEKSRLLSDRFSAERPKGSFSTLEIQRTEQGDSAMYLCASSFGLAGLTDTQYFGPGTRLTVL.

This sequence joins TRBV7-2 and TRBJ1-1; the D gene is possibly TRBD1 (5 bases). V was shortened by 0 bases and J by 0 bases, with 11 bases between the two germline ends. Looked up from germline, CDR1 is SGHTA and CDR2 is FQGNSA. CDR3 length: 16 residues. As DNA, the CDR3 is TGTGCCAGCAGCTTAGCCCCTCGGGGGATGAACACTGAAGCTTTCTTT. Residues: CASSLAPRGMNTEAFF. The full variable domain, its missing parts supplied by reference TRBV7-2 and TRBJ1-1, is GAGVSQSPSNKVTEKGKDVELRCDPISGHTALYWYRQSLGQGLEFLIYFQGNSAPDKSGLPSDRFSAERTGGSVSTLTIQRTQQEDSAVYLCASSLAPRGMNTEAFFGQGTRLTVV.

V is TRBV4-2 and J is TRBJ2-2; a possible D gene is TRBD1 (6 bases). The germline V gene encodes CDR1 LGHNA and CDR2 YNFKEQ. The V end was cut by 3 bases, the J end by 6 bases, with 14 bases between. CDR3 length equals 15 residues. CDR3 residues: CASSQVQGIAGELFF. The CDR3 region has the DNA TGTGCCAGCAGCCAGGTACAGGGTATCGCCGGGGAGCTGTTTTTT.

V usage is TRBV19 and J usage is TRBJ1-2; 7 bases agree with TRBD1. J lost 7 bases, V lost 6 bases, and 5 bases had no gene match. CDR3 size: 12 residues. From germline, CDR1 is LNHDA and CDR2 SQIVND (reference sequence). The CDR3 nucleotides read TGTGCCAGTAGCCAGGGGGAGCGTGGCTACACCTTC. This translates into CASSQGERGYTF. Together with reference TRBV19 and TRBJ1-2, the CDR3 gives the full variable domain: DGGITQSPKYLFRKEGQNVTLSCEQNLNHDAMYWYRQDPGQGLRLIYYSQIVNDFQKGDIAEGYSVSREKKESFPLTVTSAQKNPTAFYLCASSQGERGYTFGSGTRLTVV.